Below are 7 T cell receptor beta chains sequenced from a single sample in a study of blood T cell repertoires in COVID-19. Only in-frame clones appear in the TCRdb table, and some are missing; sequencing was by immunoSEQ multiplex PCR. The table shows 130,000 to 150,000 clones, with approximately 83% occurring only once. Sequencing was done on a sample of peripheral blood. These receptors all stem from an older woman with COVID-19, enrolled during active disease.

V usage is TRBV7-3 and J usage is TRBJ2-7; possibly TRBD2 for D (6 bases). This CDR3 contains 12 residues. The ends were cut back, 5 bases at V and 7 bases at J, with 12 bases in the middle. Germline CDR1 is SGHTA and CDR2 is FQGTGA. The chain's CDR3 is CASSIPGREQYF. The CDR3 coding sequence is TGTGCCAGCAGCATCCCGGGGAGGGAGCAGTACTTC.

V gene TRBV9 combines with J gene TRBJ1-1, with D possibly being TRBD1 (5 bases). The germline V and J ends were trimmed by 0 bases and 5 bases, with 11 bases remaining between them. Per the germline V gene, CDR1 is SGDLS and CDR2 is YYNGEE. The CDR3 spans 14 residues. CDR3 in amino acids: CASSVVGGGTEAFF. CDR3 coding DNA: TGTGCCAGCAGCGTAGTGGGGGGTGGTACTGAAGCTTTCTTT.

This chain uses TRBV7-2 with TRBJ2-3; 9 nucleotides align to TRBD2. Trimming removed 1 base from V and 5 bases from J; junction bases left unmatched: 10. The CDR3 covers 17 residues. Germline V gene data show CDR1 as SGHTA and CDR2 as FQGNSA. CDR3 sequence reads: CASSLERRGGAEDTQYF. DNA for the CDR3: TGTGCCAGCAGCTTAGAGAGGCGGGGGGGCGCGGAAGATACGCAGTATTTT.

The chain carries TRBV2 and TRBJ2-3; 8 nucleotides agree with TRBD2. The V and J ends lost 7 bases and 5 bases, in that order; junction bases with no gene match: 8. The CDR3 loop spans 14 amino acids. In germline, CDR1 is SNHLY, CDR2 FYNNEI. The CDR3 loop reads CASTLPGGGDTQYF. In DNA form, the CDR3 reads TGTGCCAGCACCCTACCGGGGGGGGGAGATACGCAGTATTTT.

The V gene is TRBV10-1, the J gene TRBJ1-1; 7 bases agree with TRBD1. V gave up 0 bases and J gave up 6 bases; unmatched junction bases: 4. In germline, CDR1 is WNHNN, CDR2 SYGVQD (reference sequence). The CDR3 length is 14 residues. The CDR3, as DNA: TGCGCCAGCAGTGAGTCCAGGGGGGTCGCTGAAGCTTTCTTT. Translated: CASSESRGVAEAFF.

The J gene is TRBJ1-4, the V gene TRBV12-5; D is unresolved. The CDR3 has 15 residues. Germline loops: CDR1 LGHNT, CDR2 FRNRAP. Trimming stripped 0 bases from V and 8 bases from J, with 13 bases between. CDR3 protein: CASGLVGFEEEKLFF. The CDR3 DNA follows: TGTGCTAGTGGTTTGGTCGGGTTCGAGGAGGAAAAACTGTTTTTT.

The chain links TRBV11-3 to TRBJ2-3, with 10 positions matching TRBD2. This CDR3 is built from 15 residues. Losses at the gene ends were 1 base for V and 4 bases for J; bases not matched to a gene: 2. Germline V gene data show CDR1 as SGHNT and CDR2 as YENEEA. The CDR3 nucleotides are TGTGCCAGCAGCTTAGGAGCGGGGGGGCCAGATACGCAGTATTTT. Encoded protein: CASSLGAGGPDTQYF.